This TCR beta chain was observed in a study of T cells in Graves' hyperthyroidism and ophthalmopathy. At the level of the study: Staff took peripheral blood when the initial diagnosis was made, before any treatment began. Study-wide results and limits: Within blood appeared most thyroid clonotypes that had expanded above 0.001.

Each patient was aged 18 to 65 and had newly diagnosed hyperthyroidism of under 2 months' duration. Based on clinical symptoms, serum thyroxine and TRAb, thyroid ultrasound and orbital computed tomography, diagnoses were reached. The CDR3 regions of TCR beta were amplified from RNA transcripts. Researchers ran a first-round RT-PCR on the TCR CDR3 using the HTBI primer set. In TCRdb, the multiplex PCR reads were re-called with MiXCR into one record per CDR3 protein. Among some 400,000 distinct CDR3 sequences listed, approximately 15% were seen once. Looked up from germline, CDR1 is MDHEN and CDR2 is SYDVKM. Trimming cost V 4 bases and J 2 bases; bases outside gene matches: 4. There are 15 residues in the CDR3. This clonotype was observed many times. Its antigen is unidentified.

The material sequenced was blood. The receptor was isolated from a woman aged 55 to 70 with Graves' hyperthyroidism. The rearrangement links TRBV28 to TRBJ2-5; 10 positions agree with TRBD1. The CDR3 loop is CASSSGQGRQETQYF. In DNA, the CDR3 is TGTGCCAGCAGTTCGGGACAGGGGAGGCAAGAGACCCAGTACTTC.